This T cell receptor beta chain came from a study of blood T cell repertoires in COVID-19. At the level of the study: Nucleic acid was either cDNA or gDNA, and it came from T cells, B-cell-depleted T cells, or PBMCs.

How the authors handled the data: Reference gene primer amplification yielded estimated nucleated cell counts. This table comes from immunoSEQ multiplex PCR, and its TCRdb copy is limited to in-frame clones, with some not included. Clone size and the V and J calls come from that table; the DNA yielded D and trimming. The table lists around 130,000 clones, more than 65% of them singletons. Sequencing used peripheral blood. This clonotype originated in a human donor in a cohort sampled during active COVID-19.

For the CDR3, the DNA is TGTGCCAGCAGCGTAGGGGTCCCGGGACAGGTTAAGGGGCCCTACGAGCAGTACTTC. This sequence encodes CASSVGVPGQVKGPYEQYF. The chain recombines TRBV9 with TRBJ2-7; 8 nucleotides match TRBD1. The J segment lost 2 bases and the V segment lost 0 bases, leaving 16 bases of the junction unmatched. Germline CDR1 reads SGDLS; CDR2 reads YYNGEE. The CDR3 consists of 19 residues.